The T cell receptor (beta chain) described here comes from a study of spatial heterogeneity in lung cancer (dated by TCRdb to the late 2010s). Broadly, across the study: Beta-chain transcripts were consistently detected in greater numbers than alpha-chain transcripts, which likely reflected higher beta-chain transcript abundance. In the raw uncorrected reads, each unique combination of TCR and UMI appeared more than ten times on average. In non-small cell lung cancer, the study made a quantitative comparison of TCR alpha and beta repertoires among multiple tumor regions, matched nontumor lung and blood. The study linked features of the TCR repertoire to counts of nonsynonymous mutations, which were determined by whole-exome sequencing of tumor tissue. At surgery, both alpha and beta chains were TCR-sequenced in about 200 tumor regions, over 61 matched nontumor lung samples and a few dozen PBMC samples.

This clonotype occurred a few times. Its antigen remains unidentified. No per-base quality is available; no much larger clone lies one base away. The library relied on 5' RACE. The data were produced on a NextSeq 500. To allow correction of PCR and sequencing errors, the TCR library protocol tagged every TCR cDNA molecule with a unique molecular identifier. The study's processing was this. TCR identification, UMI-based error correction and CDR3 extraction were all carried out with Decombinator tools. TCRs above a frequency of 2 per 1,000, corresponding to the top 1% of the tumor frequency distribution, were defined as expanded. Renyi diversity was computed with the R vegan package after each repertoire had been subsampled 100 times to 5,000 TCRs. CDR3 similarity networks were built from amino acid triplet string-kernel similarity, connecting CDR3s with pairwise similarity above 0.82. Clones were called with MiXCR by TCRdb after fastp trimmed the public reads at Q25, and only in-frame beta chains were retained. A single entry per CDR3 protein holds the most common genes and DNA from its merged rows. It is TCRdb's table, rather than the study itself, that gives the V and J calls and clone size. This sample is represented by roughly 70,000 distinct CDR3 sequences; roughly 13% of them were singletons. The top ten clones comprise approximately 7% of the sample.

Overall results and qualifications from the work: Confirming at a functional level the hypothesis that regional TCRs recognize regional mutations was considered to require additional single-cell paired TCR alpha and beta sequencing. Ubiquitous expanded tumor TCRs were found in blood more often at tumor resection than at routine follow-up.

At the junction V is shortened by 4 bases and J by 0 bases; bases outside the gene matches: 6. The CDR3 goes from the cysteine to the phenylalanine over 15 residues. Just the 45-base CDR3 DNA is kept, in frame starting at base 1. The germline V gene encodes CDR1 GTSNPN and CDR2 SVGIG (reference sequence). Read against the paper, the sample's time point label means: sample taken at primary tumor resection. TCR sequencing used whole RNA extracted from tumor and nontumor lung tissue, or from cryopreserved PBMC samples, without cell sorting. The donors were about 65 patients from the lung TRACERx cohort who had early-stage, untreated non-small cell lung cancer. A patient was chosen for TCR sequencing only when enough RNA was available from at least two tumor regions.

The rearrangement joined TRBV30 to TRBJ1-1, with TRBD1 identical over 9 junction bases. This sequence originates from a male donor with early-stage non-small cell lung cancer. Source: PBMCs, taken at surgery. The DNA is TGTGCCTGGAACACAGGGGGCGCGATGAACACTGAAGCTTTCTTT. Translation gives CAWNTGGAMNTEAFF. Supplemented by the reference TRBV30 and TRBJ1-1 proteins around the CDR3, the complete variable domain is SQTIHQWPATLVQPVGSPLSLECTVEGTSNPNLYWYRQAAGRGLQLLFYSVGIGQISSEVPQNLSASRPQDRQFILSSKKLLLSDSGFYLCAWNTGGAMNTEAFFGQGTRLTVV.